This record concerns one TCR beta chain sequence. The sample is drawn from a study of blood T cell repertoires in COVID-19. Background on the study: Collection of acute and convalescent COVID-19 samples took place in the United States, Italy and Spain. Nucleic acid was either cDNA or gDNA, and it came from T cells, B-cell-depleted T cells, or PBMCs.

In the original processing: How many nucleated cells were present was estimated from reference gene primer amplification. Profiled with immunoSEQ multiplex PCR; TCRdb holds only in-frame clones, not every one. The V and J calls and clone size come from that table; D and trimming were worked out from the DNA. This table has just over 250,000 clones, about 91% appearing once. A Seattle source enrolled patients during active infection and followed them longitudinally. Germline CDR1 MDHEN, CDR2 SYDVKM. CDR3 length: 14 residues. V was shortened by 5 bases and J by 2 bases, with 13 bases between the two germline ends.

The sample consisted of peripheral blood. The chain couples TRBV28 to TRBJ2-7; no reliable D call. The origin of this receptor is a person aged 18 to 30 with COVID-19, enrolled during active disease. The CDR3 bases are TGTGCCAGCAGTCCCAGCGCTCCGCCCTACGAGCAGTACTTC. Amino acids: CASSPSAPPYEQYF.